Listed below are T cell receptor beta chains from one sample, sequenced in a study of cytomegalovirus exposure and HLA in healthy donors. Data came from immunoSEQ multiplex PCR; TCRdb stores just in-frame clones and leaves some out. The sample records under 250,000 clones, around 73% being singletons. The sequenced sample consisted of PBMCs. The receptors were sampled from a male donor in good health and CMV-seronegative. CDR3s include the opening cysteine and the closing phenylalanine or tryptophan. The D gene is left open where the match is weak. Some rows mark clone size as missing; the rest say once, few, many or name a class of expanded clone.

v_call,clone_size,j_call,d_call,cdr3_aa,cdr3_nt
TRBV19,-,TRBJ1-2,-,CASSQTFRALSYTF,TGTGCCAGTAGTCAGACCTTCAGGGCGTTAAGCTACACCTTC
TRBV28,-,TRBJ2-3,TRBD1,CASRIRQGATDTQYF,TGTGCCAGCAGGATACGACAGGGAGCTACAGATACGCAGTATTTT
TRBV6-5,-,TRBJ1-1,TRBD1,CASSWDRVDTEAFF,TGTGCCAGCAGTTGGGACAGGGTGGACACTGAAGCTTTCTTT
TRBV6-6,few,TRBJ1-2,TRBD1,CASSGQGHYGYTF,TGTGCCAGCAGTGGACAGGGGCACTATGGCTACACCTTC
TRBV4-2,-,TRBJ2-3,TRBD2,CASSQAGTSGTDTQYF,TGTGCCAGCAGCCAAGCCGGGACTAGCGGCACAGATACGCAGTATTTT
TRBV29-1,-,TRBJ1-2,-,CSVDGPIAGYGYTF,TGCAGCGTTGATGGGCCGATTGCTGGCTATGGCTACACCTTC
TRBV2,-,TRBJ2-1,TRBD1,CASSADRGSYNEQFF,TGTGCCAGCAGTGCCGACAGGGGATCTTACAATGAGCAGTTCTTC
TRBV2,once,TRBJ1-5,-,CASSDRGSSNQPQHF,TGTGCCAGCAGTGATAGAGGGAGCAGCAATCAGCCCCAGCATTTT
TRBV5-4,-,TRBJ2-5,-,CASSLARRQETQYF,TGTGCCAGCAGCTTGGCCCGCAGACAAGAGACCCAGTACTTC
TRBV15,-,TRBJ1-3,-,CATSISQAFGNTIYF,TGTGCCACCAGCATATCTCAGGCGTTTGGAAACACCATATATTTT
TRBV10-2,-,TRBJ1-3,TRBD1,CASSARDRGSGNTIYF,TGCGCCAGCAGTGCCCGGGACAGGGGCTCTGGAAACACCATATATTTT
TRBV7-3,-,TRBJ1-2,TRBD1,CASSSGQGASGYTF,TGTGCCAGCAGCTCCGGACAGGGGGCTAGCGGCTACACCTTC
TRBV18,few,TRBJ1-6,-,CASSPRNLQERTSPLHF,TGTGCCAGCTCACCACGTAACCTACAGGAAAGGACTTCACCCCTCCACTTT
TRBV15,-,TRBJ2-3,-,CATSRDLGPGADTQYF,TGTGCCACCAGCAGAGATCTAGGCCCGGGGGCAGATACGCAGTATTTT
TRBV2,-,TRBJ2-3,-,CASSEDLSDTQYF,TGTGCCAGCAGTGAAGATCTTTCGGATACGCAGTATTTT
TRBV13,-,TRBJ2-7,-,CATSDGQLYEQYF,TGTGCCACCTCCGATGGACAACTCTACGAGCAGTACTTC
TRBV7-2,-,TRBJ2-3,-,CASSARGGTDTQYF,TGTGCCAGCAGCGCCCGGGGAGGAACAGATACGCAGTATTTT
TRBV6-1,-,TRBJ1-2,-,CASSPRPRTWGGCTF,TGTGCCAGCAGTCCCCGTCCCCGGACCTGGGGAGGCTGCACCTTC
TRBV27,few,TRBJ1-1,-,CASSFAGIGEAFF,TGTGCCAGCAGTTTCGCAGGTATAGGTGAAGCTTTCTTT
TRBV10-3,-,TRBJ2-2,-,CATTLSGNTGELFF,TGTGCCACCACGCTGAGCGGGAACACCGGGGAGCTGTTTTTT
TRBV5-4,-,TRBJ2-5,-,CAGRSGTKETQYF,TGTGCCGGCAGGTCCGGTACCAAAGAGACCCAGTACTTC
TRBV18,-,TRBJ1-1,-,CASSPPPQNEAFF,TGTGCCAGCTCACCACCGCCCCAGAATGAAGCTTTCTTT
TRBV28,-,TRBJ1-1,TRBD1,CASTVKGGVAEAFF,TGTGCCAGCACGGTCAAAGGGGGCGTCGCTGAAGCTTTCTTT
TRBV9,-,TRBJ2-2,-,CASSALLTDTGELFF,TGTGCCAGCAGCGCTCTCCTGACAGACACCGGGGAGCTGTTTTTT
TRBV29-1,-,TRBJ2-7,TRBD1,CSVEGGTGPAYEQYF,TGCAGCGTTGAAGGGGGGACAGGCCCCGCCTACGAGCAGTACTTC
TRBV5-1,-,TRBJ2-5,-,CASSLEGGKETQYF,TGCGCCAGCAGCTTGGAAGGCGGGAAAGAGACCCAGTACTTC
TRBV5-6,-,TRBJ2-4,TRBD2,CASSLGAGVGNIQYF,TGTGCCAGCAGCTTGGGGGCGGGAGTCGGAAACATTCAGTACTTC
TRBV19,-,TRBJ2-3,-,CASSLLDADTQYF,TGTGCCAGTAGTTTACTAGACGCAGATACGCAGTATTTT
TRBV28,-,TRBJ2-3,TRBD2,CASTLDPGGTQYF,TGTGCCAGCACTCTGGACCCGGGAGGTACGCAGTATTTT
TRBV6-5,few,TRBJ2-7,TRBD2,CASTISGSRIYEQYF,TGTGCCAGCACCATCAGCGGGAGTCGAATCTACGAGCAGTACTTC
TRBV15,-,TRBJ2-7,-,CATSTSSRVSYEQYF,TGTGCCACCAGCACGTCCTCTCGAGTTTCCTACGAGCAGTACTTC
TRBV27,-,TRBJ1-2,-,CASSLRNVGYGYTF,TGTGCCAGCAGTTTAAGAAACGTCGGCTATGGCTACACCTTC
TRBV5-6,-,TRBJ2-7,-,CASSLVSSSYEQYF,TGTGCCAGCAGCTTGGTGTCGAGCTCCTACGAGCAGTACTTC
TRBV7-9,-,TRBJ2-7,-,CASSLGVEQYF,TGTGCCAGCAGCTTAGGAGTCGAGCAGTACTTC
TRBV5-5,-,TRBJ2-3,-,CASSGLGWEVSTDTQYF,TGTGCCAGCAGCGGGCTGGGATGGGAGGTTAGCACAGATACGCAGTATTTT
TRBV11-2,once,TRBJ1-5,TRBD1,CASSSGQSNQPQHF,TGTGCCAGCAGCTCGGGACAGAGTAATCAGCCCCAGCATTTT
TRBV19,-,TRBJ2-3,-,CASSIFSYPDTQYF,TGTGCCAGTAGTATCTTCTCCTACCCAGATACGCAGTATTTT
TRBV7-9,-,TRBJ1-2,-,CASSLQGDGYTF,TGTGCCAGCAGCTTACAGGGTGATGGCTACACCTTC
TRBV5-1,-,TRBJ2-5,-,CASSGYREQETQYF,TGCGCCAGCAGCGGATACAGGGAACAAGAGACCCAGTACTTC
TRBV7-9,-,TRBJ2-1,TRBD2,CASSLLGSGKANEQFF,TGTGCCAGCAGCTTATTAGGTAGCGGGAAGGCCAATGAGCAGTTCTTC
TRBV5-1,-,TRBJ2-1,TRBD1,CATSGTGGVSRNEQFF,TGCGCCACCTCTGGGACAGGGGGCGTTTCGAGGAATGAGCAGTTCTTC
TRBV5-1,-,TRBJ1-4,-,CASNMGGYNEKLFF,TGCGCCAGCAATATGGGGGGGTATAATGAAAAACTGTTTTTT
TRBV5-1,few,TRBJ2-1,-,CASSPGRSSSYNEQFF,TGCGCCAGCAGCCCTGGGAGGTCCAGCTCCTACAATGAGCAGTTCTTC
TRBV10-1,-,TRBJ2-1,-,CASSVTGSDEQFF,TGCGCCAGCAGTGTGACGGGGAGTGACGAGCAGTTCTTC
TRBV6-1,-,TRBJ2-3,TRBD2,CASRQLAGITDTQYF,TGTGCCAGCAGGCAACTAGCGGGGATCACAGATACGCAGTATTTT
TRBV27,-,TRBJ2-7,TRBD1,CASSLVGDRVHEQYF,TGTGCCAGCAGTTTAGTCGGGGACAGGGTCCACGAGCAGTACTTC
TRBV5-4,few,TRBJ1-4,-,CASSLGVTNEKLFF,TGTGCCAGCAGCTTAGGGGTGACTAATGAAAAACTGTTTTTT
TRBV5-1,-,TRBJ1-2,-,CASSPYFYGYTF,TGCGCCAGCAGCCCCTACTTCTATGGCTACACCTTC
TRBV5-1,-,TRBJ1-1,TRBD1,CASSLAVTGGSEAFF,TGCGCCAGCAGCTTGGCCGTGACAGGGGGCTCTGAAGCTTTCTTT
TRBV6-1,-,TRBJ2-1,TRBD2,CASSVRAGGSHNEQFF,TGTGCCAGCAGTGTTCGTGCGGGAGGGAGCCACAATGAGCAGTTCTTC
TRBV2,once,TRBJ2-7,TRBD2,CASSASGRLKYEQYF,TGTGCCAGCAGTGCTAGCGGGAGATTAAAGTACGAGCAGTACTTC
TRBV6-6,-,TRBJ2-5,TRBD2,CASSKTSGRVQETQYF,TGTGCCAGCAGTAAGACTAGCGGGAGAGTCCAAGAGACCCAGTACTTC
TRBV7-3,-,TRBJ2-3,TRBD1,CASSLKRTGGGLGTDTQYF,TGTGCCAGCAGCTTAAAGCGGACAGGGGGCGGCTTGGGCACAGATACGCAGTATTTT
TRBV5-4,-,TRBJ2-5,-,CASSSGGRETQYF,TGTGCCAGCAGCTCCGGAGGGCGCGAGACCCAGTACTTC
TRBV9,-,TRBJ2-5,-,CASSVGTQAKETQYF,TGTGCCAGCAGCGTAGGAACACAGGCTAAAGAGACCCAGTACTTC
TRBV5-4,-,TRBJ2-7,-,CASSQTTSPDYEQYF,TGTGCCAGCAGCCAAACGACTAGTCCGGATTACGAGCAGTACTTC
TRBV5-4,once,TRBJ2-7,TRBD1,CASTLTGDLDEQYF,TGTGCCAGCACGCTAACAGGGGACCTAGACGAGCAGTACTTC